Below are 30 T cell receptor beta chains sequenced from a single sample in a study of OX40 agonist ivuxolimab in advanced cancers. The table came from immunoSEQ multiplex PCR; TCRdb's copy has only in-frame clones and leaves some out. This table has 65,000 to 95,000 clones, 88% appearing once. The sequencing used CD4+ or CD8+ T cells sorted from blood, collected in a trial of the OX40 agonist ivuxolimab. Source of these receptors: an adult with an advanced solid tumor such as melanoma, head and neck, liver or kidney cancer.

The gene calls are TRBV5-1 and TRBJ1-1; 8 positions agree with TRBD1. Per germline, CDR1 SGHRS and CDR2 YFSETQ. V dropped 3 bases and J dropped 1; count of bases not matched to a gene: 2. This CDR3 has 14 residues. The CDR3 sequence: CASSWQGANTEAFF. Written as DNA, the CDR3 is TGCGCCAGCAGCTGGCAGGGGGCGAACACTGAAGCTTTCTTT.

The CDR3 reads CASSLVAGVGEQYF. The CDR3 DNA sequence: TGCGCCAGCAGCTTGGTGGCGGGAGTGGGGGAGCAGTACTTC. V and J are TRBV5-1 and TRBJ2-7; 7 bases are a match to TRBD2. CDR1 and CDR2 (germline): SGHRS, YFSETQ. The V segment lost 0 bases and the J segment 7 bases; nucleotides outside the gene matches: 7. The CDR3 is 14 amino acids.

The chain links TRBV28 to TRBJ2-2; unclear D gene. In germline, CDR1 is MDHEN, CDR2 SYDVKM. The CDR3 extends over 15 amino acids. V lost 6 bases and J lost 4, with 15 bases in between. CDR3: CASRRARSGTGELFF. The CDR3 bases are TGTGCCAGCAGACGAGCTAGGAGTGGCACCGGGGAGCTGTTTTTT.

The chain combines TRBV14 with TRBJ2-3, with a possible D match to TRBD2 (6 bases). V gave up 1 base and J gave up 3 bases, with 26 bases separating them. The CDR3 runs 20 residues. The germline gives CDR1 SGHDN, CDR2 FVKESK. The CDR3 DNA follows: TGTGCCAGCAGCCAAGGACGGGGGAGATATAAAGGCTGGCGAACAGATACGCAGTATTTT. It yields the protein CASSQGRGRYKGWRTDTQYF. Together with reference TRBV14 and TRBJ2-3, the CDR3 gives the full variable domain: EAGVTQFPSHSVIEKGQTVTLRCDPISGHDNLYWYRRVMGKEIKFLLHFVKESKQDESGMPNNRFLAERTGGTYSTLKVQPAELEDSGVYFCASSQGRGRYKGWRTDTQYFGPGTRLTVL.

The chain carries TRBV18 and TRBJ2-7, with 7 bases that match TRBD1. V lost 3 bases to trimming and J lost 5 bases; unmatched junction nucleotides: 4. This CDR3 is built from 13 residues. Germline lookup yields CDR1 KGHSH and CDR2 LQKENI. In DNA form, the CDR3 reads TGTGCCAGCTCACCGGGACAGCGCCACGAGCAGTACTTC. Translation: CASSPGQRHEQYF.

The chain joins TRBV7-9 to TRBJ2-5, with TRBD1 matching 10 bases. The V and J ends lost 5 bases and 3 bases, in that order; junction bases with no gene match: 6. The CDR3 covers 15 residues. The germline V gene encodes CDR1 SEHNR and CDR2 FQNEAQ (reference sequence). The CDR3 sequence is CASSHPGQGEETQYF. CDR3 bases: TGTGCCAGCAGCCACCCCGGACAGGGGGAAGAGACCCAGTACTTC.

The genes are TRBV19 and TRBJ1-3; D remains ambiguous. Germline V gene lookup returns CDR1 LNHDA and CDR2 SQIVND (reference sequence). The CDR3 contains 14 residues. V shed 5 bases and J shed 3 bases, with 11 bases lying between them. CDR3 residues: CASSPNTVGNTIYF. CDR3 nucleotide sequence: TGTGCCAGTAGTCCGAATACCGTTGGAAACACCATATATTTT.

V is TRBV29-1 and J is TRBJ2-3; 9 bases are shared with TRBD2. Germline CDR1 and CDR2: SQVTM and ANQGSEA. The ends lost 3 bases at V and 5 bases at J; junction bases unmatched: 3. CDR3 length: 13 amino acids. The CDR3 loop is CSVETSGKDTQYF. The CDR3 DNA sequence: TGCAGCGTTGAGACTAGCGGCAAAGATACGCAGTATTTT.

In nucleotides, the CDR3 is TGTGCCAGCCGGGGGAGTGGGGCTTACAATGAGCAGTTCTTC. Amino acids: CASRGSGAYNEQFF. This chain links TRBV27 with TRBJ2-1, with D tentatively TRBD2 (6 bases). Trimming left V 8 bases short and J 4 bases short, with 15 bases between. The germline CDR1 and CDR2 sequences are MNHEY and SMNVEV (reference sequence). There are 14 residues in the CDR3.

The chain combines TRBV2 with TRBJ2-3; 7 bases map to TRBD1. The CDR3 contains 13 residues. J was trimmed by 6 bases and V by 7 bases; bases with no gene match: 7. Germline V gene sequence: CDR1 SNHLY, CDR2 FYNNEI. CDR3 sequence: CASTAGGGDTQYF. The DNA for the CDR3 is TGTGCCAGCACGGCAGGGGGTGGGGATACGCAGTATTTT. Supplemented by reference TRBV2 and TRBJ2-3, the full variable domain reads EPEVTQTPSHQVTQMGQEVILRCVPISNHLYFYWYRQILGQKVEFLVSFYNNEISEKSEIFDDQFSVERPDGSNFTLKIRSTKLEDSAMYFCASTAGGGDTQYFGPGTRLTVL.

This chain uses TRBV11-3 with TRBJ2-3; 9 nucleotides align to TRBD2. This CDR3 has 15 residues. J lost 4 bases, V lost 2 bases, and 4 bases had no gene match. Germline V gives CDR1 SGHNT, CDR2 YENEEA. CDR3 nucleotide sequence: TGTGCCAGCAGCTTACTTGCGGGAGGGCCAGATACGCAGTATTTT. Protein: CASSLLAGGPDTQYF.

V usage is TRBV28 and J usage is TRBJ2-3; 7 bases align to TRBD1. In germline, CDR1 is MDHEN, CDR2 SYDVKM. The ends lost 6 bases at V and 5 bases at J; junction bases unmatched: 5. This CDR3 region has 13 residues. CDR3 bases: TGTGCCAGCAGGTCGCAGGGGGTAGATACGCAGTATTTT. This translates into CASRSQGVDTQYF.

This clone appeared a few times. The chain employs TRBV28 and TRBJ1-5; D gene ambiguous. Trimming took 2 bases from V and 7 from J, leaving 3 bases between them. Germline values: CDR1 MDHEN, CDR2 SYDVKM. The CDR3 is 11 residues long. The CDR3 sequence: CASSLRQPQHF. CDR3 sequence (DNA): TGTGCCAGCAGTTTAAGACAGCCCCAGCATTTT. The whole variable domain, filled in from reference TRBV28 and TRBJ1-5, reads DVKVTQSSRYLVKRTGEKVFLECVQDMDHENMFWYRQDPGLGLRLIYFSYDVKMKEKGDIPEGYSVSREKKERFSLILESASTNQTSMYLCASSLRQPQHFGDGTRLSIL.

In this sample, this clone turned up many times. The chain employs TRBV19 and TRBJ2-7; 10 bases align to TRBD2. The CDR3 spans 16 residues. From germline, CDR1 is LNHDA and CDR2 SQIVND (reference sequence). The trim removed 5 bases at V and 3 bases at J, leaving 10 bases unmatched. The CDR3 sequence is CASSPPLAGGYYEQYF. The CDR3 coding sequence is TGTGCCAGTAGTCCCCCGTTAGCGGGAGGCTACTACGAGCAGTACTTC.

This clone was recorded only once. The chain couples TRBV7-8 to TRBJ2-7, with a possible D match to TRBD2 (5 bases). V lost 5 bases and J 3 bases, leaving 17 bases between the germline ends. Germline V lookup: CDR1 SGHVS, CDR2 FQNEAQ. The CDR3 extends over 15 amino acids. CDR3 in DNA: TGTGCCAGCAGCCAAATCACGACTGGGAGCTACGAGCAGTACTTC. Translation gives CASSQITTGSYEQYF.

This sequence joins TRBV30 and TRBJ2-3; 8 nucleotides line up with TRBD2. J gave up 3 bases and V 0 bases, and 2 bases lay outside the gene matches. CDR1 is GTSNPN and CDR2 is SVGIG in the germline V gene (reference sequence). This CDR3 contains 14 residues. The CDR3, as DNA: TGTGCCTGGAGTGTAAGCGGGAGTACAGATACGCAGTATTTT. This translates into CAWSVSGSTDTQYF.

This chain links TRBV7-9 with TRBJ2-4; D not resolved. The V gene's germline CDR1 is SEHNR and CDR2 FQNEAQ (reference sequence). With 5 bases removed from V and 8 bases from J, the gap between germline ends came to 19 bases. The CDR3 extends over 15 amino acids. This CDR3 reads CASSNGRLTTDIQYF. The CDR3 DNA follows: TGTGCCAGCAGCAATGGACGGCTGACAACGGACATTCAGTACTTC.

J is TRBJ2-1 and V is TRBV7-2; 8 nucleotides match TRBD1. The CDR3 has 15 amino acids. The germline gives CDR1 SGHTA, CDR2 FQGNSA. Trimming at V came to 1 base and at J to 7 bases, leaving 6 bases not matched to a gene. The CDR3 sequence is CASSLGGQGLNEQFF. CDR3 nucleotide sequence: TGTGCCAGCAGCTTAGGAGGACAGGGTCTGAATGAGCAGTTCTTC.

This clone has only a few counts. The chain employs TRBV7-2 and TRBJ1-1; 8 bases map to TRBD1. CDR1 and CDR2 (germline): SGHTA, FQGNSA. V lost 5 bases, J lost 4 bases, and 3 bases stayed unmatched. This CDR3 has 13 residues. CDR3 coding DNA: TGTGCCAGCAGCAACGACAGGGGCACTGAAGCTTTCTTT. As protein: CASSNDRGTEAFF.

The J gene is TRBJ1-2, the V gene TRBV21-1. TRBV21-1 is described as a pseudogene. This CDR3 is built from 14 residues. CDR3 protein: CASSKEGGLYGYTF. As DNA, the CDR3 is TGTGCCAGCAGCAAAGAGGGCGGGCTCTATGGCTACACCTTC.

The rearrangement uses TRBV30 and TRBJ2-1; 7 bases align to TRBD1. This CDR3 is 12 amino acids long. Germline V gives CDR1 GTSNPN, CDR2 SVGIG (reference sequence). Losses at the gene ends were 2 bases for V and 15 bases for J; bases not matched to a gene: 10. CDR3 sequence (DNA): TGTGCCTGGAGTCAAGTGGAGACAGGGTTGTTCTTC. Translating gives CAWSQVETGLFF.

This clone was detected only once. Given the absence of the conserved phenylalanine or tryptophan at the CDR3 end, a read error is likely. The limits of the CDR3 on the DNA are not certain, so only TCRdb's listed CDR3 is given. The chain uses TRBV7-2 and TRBJ2-3; the tabulated D call, TRBD1, remains unverified against the DNA. The germline V gene has CDR1 SGHTA and CDR2 FQGNSA. The length of the CDR3 is 9 amino acids, counting both ends. The CDR3 here is CASSPDGRS.

This sequence joins TRBV11-2 and TRBJ2-1; 12 nucleotides agree with TRBD2. This CDR3 region has 14 residues. Trimming removed 11 bases from V and 9 bases from J; junction bases left unmatched: 11. The V gene's germline CDR1 is SGHAT and CDR2 FQNNGV. CDR3 DNA: TGTGCCTCCGGGAAGACTAGCGGGAGCGGTGAGCAGTTCTTC. Its translation is CASGKTSGSGEQFF.

This chain connects TRBV5-1 to TRBJ1-3; D remains unclear. Looked up from germline, CDR1 is SGHRS and CDR2 is YFSETQ. The CDR3 contains 13 residues. Trimming stripped 4 bases from V and 7 bases from J, with 12 bases between. CDR3 coding DNA: TGCGCCAGCAGCCAAGGCCCTGTCAACACCATATATTTT. It yields the protein CASSQGPVNTIYF.

The chain uses TRBV28 and TRBJ2-3; 10 nucleotides match TRBD2. Germline V gene lookup returns CDR1 MDHEN and CDR2 SYDVKM. This CDR3 has 19 amino acids. Germline trimming cut 5 bases from V and 0 bases from J; bases unmatched to any gene: 14. CDR3 residues: CASSIRPGLAVVSTDTQYF. The DNA for the CDR3 is TGTGCCAGCAGTATTCGACCCGGACTAGCGGTCGTAAGCACAGATACGCAGTATTTT.

The genes are TRBV5-8 and TRBJ1-1; the D is unclear. Germline-derived CDR1 and CDR2 are SGHTS and YDEGEE. The germline V and J ends were trimmed by 4 bases and 1 base, with 2 bases remaining between them. The CDR3 is 11 residues long. The CDR3 sequence: CASSQNTEAFF. The CDR3 DNA follows: TGTGCCAGCAGCCAGAACACTGAAGCTTTCTTT.

The chain couples TRBV7-9 to TRBJ2-3; the match to TRBD2 covers 9 bases. J was trimmed by 6 bases and V by 5 bases; bases with no gene match: 15. Germline V gene lookup returns CDR1 SEHNR and CDR2 FQNEAQ (reference sequence). The CDR3 runs to 17 residues. The CDR3 protein is CASSPRGAGGPGDTQYF. The CDR3 DNA follows: TGTGCCAGCAGCCCTCGGGGGGCGGGAGGGCCTGGTGATACGCAGTATTTT.

J is TRBJ1-5 and V is TRBV7-2, with TRBD1 matching 11 bases. The CDR3 consists of 15 residues. V was clipped by 4 bases and J by 3 bases; unmatched bases: 2. Germline values: CDR1 SGHTA, CDR2 FQGNSA. The CDR3 bases are TGTGCCAGCAGCTCGGGACAGGGGGTCAATCAGCCCCAGCATTTT. Amino acid sequence: CASSSGQGVNQPQHF. Complete variable domain (other parts from reference TRBV7-2 and TRBJ1-5): GAGVSQSPSNKVTEKGKDVELRCDPISGHTALYWYRQSLGQGLEFLIYFQGNSAPDKSGLPSDRFSAERTGGSVSTLTIQRTQQEDSAVYLCASSSGQGVNQPQHFGDGTRLSIL.

This clone was picked up a small number of times. The rearrangement links TRBV30 to TRBJ1-2, with D uncertain. This CDR3 region has 11 residues. In germline, CDR1 is GTSNPN, CDR2 SVGIG (reference sequence). V was cut by 2 bases and J by 7 bases, with 8 bases left in between. The CDR3 DNA sequence: TGTGCCTGGAGTTTCATAGGTGGCTACACCTTC. Amino acid sequence: CAWSFIGGYTF.

The chain employs TRBV5-1 and TRBJ1-1, with TRBD1 identical over 9 bases. V was pared by 2 bases and J by 7 bases, with 3 bases of the junction left unmatched. Germline V gene sequence: CDR1 SGHRS, CDR2 YFSETQ. CDR3 length equals 13 residues. The CDR3 region is CASSFTGGSEAFF. As DNA, the CDR3 is TGCGCCAGCAGCTTTACAGGGGGCAGTGAAGCTTTCTTT. The full variable domain, completed using reference TRBV5-1 and TRBJ1-1, is KAGVTQTPRYLIKTRGQQVTLSCSPISGHRSVSWYQQTPGQGLQFLFEYFSETQRNKGNFPGRFSGRQFSNSRSEMNVSTLELGDSALYLCASSFTGGSEAFFGQGTRLTVV.